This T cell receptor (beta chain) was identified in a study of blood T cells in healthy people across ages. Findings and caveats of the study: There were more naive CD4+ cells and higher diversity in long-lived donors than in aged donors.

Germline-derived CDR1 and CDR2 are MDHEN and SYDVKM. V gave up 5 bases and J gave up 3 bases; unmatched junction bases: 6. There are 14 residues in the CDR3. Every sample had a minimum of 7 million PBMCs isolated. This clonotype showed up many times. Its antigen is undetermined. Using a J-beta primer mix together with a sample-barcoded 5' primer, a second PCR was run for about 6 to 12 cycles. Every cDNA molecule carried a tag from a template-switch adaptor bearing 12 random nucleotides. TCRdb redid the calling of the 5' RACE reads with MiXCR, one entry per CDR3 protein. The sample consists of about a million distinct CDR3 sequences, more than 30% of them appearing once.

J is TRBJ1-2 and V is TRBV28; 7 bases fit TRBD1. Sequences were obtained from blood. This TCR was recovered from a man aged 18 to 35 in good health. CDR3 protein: CASSPRTGYYGYTF. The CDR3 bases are TGTGCCAGCAGTCCAAGGACAGGATACTATGGCTACACCTTC.